This T cell receptor beta chain derives from a study of T cells in localized non-small cell lung cancer. General study findings and limits: In uninvolved adjacent lung, T cell clonality reached its highest value, exceeding tumor. A higher density of T cells in blood coincided with extended overall survival.

The repertoire was sequenced with immunoSEQ multiplex PCR; TCRdb's copy has only in-frame clones and lacks some. Of around 91,000 clones in the sample, approximately 88% were seen once. Note on this clone: Its antigen remains unknown.

The origin of this receptor is a man between 40 and 75 years old with stage I squamous cell lung carcinoma. Specimen: peripheral blood, collected before any cancer treatment.

CDR3 protein: CASRSTMNTEAFF. The DNA for the CDR3 is TGCGCCAGCAGGAGTACCATGAACACTGAAGCTTTCTTT. The chain employs TRBV5-1 and TRBJ1-1; D gene uncertain. The germline V and J ends were trimmed by 5 bases and 0 bases, with 8 bases remaining between them. CDR1 is SGHRS and CDR2 is YFSETQ in the germline V gene. The length of the CDR3 is 13 residues.